The TCR beta chain under discussion was sequenced for a study of identical twins. Germline CDR1 is SGHVT and CDR2 is SQSDAQ. V lost 6 bases, J lost 0 bases, and 11 bases lay in between. The CDR3 covers 14 residues. General study results and limits: Monozygotic twin pairs showed more out-of-frame TCR alpha sharing than models estimated. Excess sharing by twins proved weaker in beta out-of-frame sequences.

As regards this clonotype: No antigen is known for it.

TCRdb itself ran the 5' RACE reads through MiXCR, one entry per CDR3 protein. The repertoire holds roughly 720,000 distinct CDR3 sequences, with 15% to 20% as singletons. The same data also contributed to another study, on T cells expressing NK-cell markers.

The V gene is TRBV7-4, the J gene TRBJ1-1, with D unresolved. The sequence came from a woman under 30 in good health. Sequencing was done on a sample of PBMCs. The CDR3 sequence: CASRPMSVNTEAFF. The CDR3, as DNA: TGTGCCAGCAGGCCGATGTCAGTGAACACTGAAGCTTTCTTT.